Each of the 6 T cell receptor beta chains below was sequenced from the same sample in a study of blood T cell repertoires in COVID-19. The repertoire was sequenced with immunoSEQ multiplex PCR; TCRdb's copy has only in-frame clones and lacks some. The profile shows 150,000 to 200,000 clones, roughly 87% of them singletons. The sequenced material came from PBMCs or T cells enriched from blood (not recorded which). The receptor source for this set is a human donor with acute COVID-19. The donor label of this sample is uncertain.

The genes are TRBV28 and TRBJ2-6; D might be TRBD2 (6 bases). Germline V gene lookup returns CDR1 MDHEN and CDR2 SYDVKM. V lost 2 bases, J lost 1 base, and 21 bases lay in between. The length of the CDR3 is 20 residues. The CDR3 DNA sequence: TGTGCCAGCAGTTTAGGTATGGGAGGACGCGCGTTATCTGGGGCCAACGTCCTGACTTTC. Protein sequence: CASSLGMGGRALSGANVLTF.

This chain connects TRBV9 to TRBJ2-3, with 7 bases lining up with TRBD2. The germline V gene has CDR1 SGDLS and CDR2 YYNGEE. The CDR3 is made up of 16 amino acids. Trimming cost V 5 bases and J 0 bases; bases outside gene matches: 9. The CDR3 region has the DNA TGTGCCAGCAGTGCAACTGCCGGGGGGAGCACAGATACGCAGTATTTT. It translates to CASSATAGGSTDTQYF.

The genes are TRBV7-3 and TRBJ1-1; 9 nucleotides align to TRBD1. The CDR3 runs 15 residues. Losses at the gene ends were 5 bases for V and 3 bases for J; bases not matched to a gene: 7. Germline V CDR1 and CDR2: SGHTA, FQGTGA. The CDR3 nucleotides are TGTGCCAGCAGCCCAACAGGGGGCAGGCACACTGAAGCTTTCTTT. This sequence encodes CASSPTGGRHTEAFF.

The rearrangement joins TRBV7-9 to TRBJ2-5; 8 positions match TRBD2. Germline CDR1 is SEHNR and CDR2 is FQNEAQ (reference sequence). This CDR3 has 18 amino acids. V shed 2 bases, J shed 3 bases, and the junction held 14 bases outside the gene matches. CDR3 sequence: CASSLPPLGRGVEETQYF. As DNA, the CDR3 is TGTGCCAGCAGCTTACCGCCGCTTGGGCGGGGGGTTGAAGAGACCCAGTACTTC. Supplemented by reference TRBV7-9 and TRBJ2-5, the full variable domain reads DTGVSQNPRHKITKRGQNVTFRCDPISEHNRLYWYRQTLGQGPEFLTYFQNEAQLEKSRLLSDRFSAERPKGSFSTLEIQRTEQGDSAMYLCASSLPPLGRGVEETQYFGPGTRLLVL.

The gene calls are TRBV30 and TRBJ2-3, with a tentative D call TRBD2 (6 bases). This CDR3 is 14 amino acids long. Trimming cost V 5 bases and J 2 bases, with 14 bases left between them. Germline V gene data show CDR1 as GTSNPN and CDR2 as SVGIG (reference sequence). In DNA, the CDR3 is TGTGCCTGGGCTCCCGGGAGAAACACAGATACGCAGTATTTT. It specifies CAWAPGRNTDTQYF.

The gene calls are TRBV4-1 and TRBJ1-1, with TRBD1 identical over 7 bases. The V gene end was trimmed by 0 bases and the J gene end by 6 bases; junction bases not matched to a gene: 10. The CDR3 is 16 residues long. Per germline, CDR1 MGHRA and CDR2 YSYEKL. The chain's CDR3 is CASSQDRVRGFSEAFF. The CDR3 DNA is TGCGCCAGCAGCCAAGACCGGGTCAGGGGGTTCTCTGAAGCTTTCTTT.